The T cell receptor (beta chain) under discussion was sequenced for a study of tissue T cells after allogeneic stem cell transplantation. Study observations and caveats: This small cohort was clinically heterogeneous, and sampling depth was a limitation. Anatomically similar tissues had similar TCR repertoires within each patient.

This clone showed up just a few times. The antigen remains undetermined. Genes and germline come from the mouse. The read terminates 1 residue ahead of where the CDR3 ends, so the germline J gene completes it. This table comes from immunoSEQ multiplex PCR, and its TCRdb copy is limited to in-frame clones, with some not included. This table holds 45,000 to 50,000 clones, roughly 73% found once. This CDR3 contains 12 residues. V gave up 5 bases and J gave up 4 bases, with 9 bases separating them. Germline V gene lookup returns CDR1 MSHET and CDR2 SYDVDS. The V gene is TRBV29, the J gene TRBJ2-7; D is uncertain. This receptor was taken from a pool of C57BL/6 mice in good health. Sequencing input: sorted cells pooled from one or two spleens. The CDR3 sequence: CASSPRKYEQYF. The CDR3 DNA, read in part, is TGTGCTAGCAGTCCTCGCAAATATGAACAGTAC.